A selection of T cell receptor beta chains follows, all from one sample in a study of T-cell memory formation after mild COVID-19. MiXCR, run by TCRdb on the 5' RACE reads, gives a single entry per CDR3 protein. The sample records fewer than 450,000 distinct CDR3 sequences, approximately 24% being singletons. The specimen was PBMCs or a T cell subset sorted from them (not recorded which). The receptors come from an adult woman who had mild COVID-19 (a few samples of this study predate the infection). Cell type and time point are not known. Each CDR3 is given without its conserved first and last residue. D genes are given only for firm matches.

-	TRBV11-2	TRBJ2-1	ASSSVVLGNEQF
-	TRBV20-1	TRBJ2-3	SADLFTDTQY
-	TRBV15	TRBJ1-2	ATSRDPDSGGYT
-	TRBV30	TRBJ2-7	AWSTLETYEQY
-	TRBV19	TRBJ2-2	ASSIMESTGELF
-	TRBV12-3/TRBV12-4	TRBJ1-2	ASNFFQGYGYT
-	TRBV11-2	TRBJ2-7	ASSLGWGRVYEQY
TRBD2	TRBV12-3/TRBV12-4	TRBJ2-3	ASGGERGRTDTQY
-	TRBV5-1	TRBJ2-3	ASGPEDTQY
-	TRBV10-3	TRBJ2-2	AISEAIGTGELF
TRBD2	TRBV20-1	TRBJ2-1	SARRSGLAGNEQF
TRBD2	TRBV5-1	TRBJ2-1	ASSSTSGISYNEQF
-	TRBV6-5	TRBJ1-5	ASSYSKGSNQPQH
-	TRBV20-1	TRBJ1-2	SARVASTVGGYT
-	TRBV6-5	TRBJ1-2	ASRRGAHYGYT
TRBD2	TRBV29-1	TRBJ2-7	SGRLAGYNEQY
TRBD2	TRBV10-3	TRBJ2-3	AISESGLAGRTTYTDTQY
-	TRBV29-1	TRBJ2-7	SVLTSYEQY
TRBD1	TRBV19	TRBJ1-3	ASSNAGTVYSGNTIY
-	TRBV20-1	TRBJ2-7	SATGVLSYEQY
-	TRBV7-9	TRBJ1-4	ASSLAPRHPAEKLF
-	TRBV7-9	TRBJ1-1	ASSLSGPLNTEAF